This TCR beta chain was found in a study of blood T cell repertoires in COVID-19. About the research overall: COVID-19 samples, acute and convalescent, were from the United States, Italy and Spain. PBMCs, B-cell-depleted T cells, or T cells provided the cDNA or gDNA that made up the material.

Profiling relied on immunoSEQ multiplex PCR, and the TCRdb table lists in-frame clones only, not all of them. This sample has tens of thousands of clones, with 87% found just once. The CDR3 runs to 17 residues. This TCR was recovered from a man aged 55-75 years with acute or convalescent COVID-19. Sequencing input: peripheral blood. J is TRBJ2-3 and V is TRBV21-1; the table assigns TRBD2, which was not confirmed against the DNA. TRBV21-1 is a documented pseudogene. CDR3 in amino acids: CANPETSGDGSTDTQYF. The CDR3 DNA sequence: TGTGCCAACCCCGAGACTAGCGGGGACGGTAGCACAGATACGCAGTATTTT.